The 21 T cell receptor beta chains listed next were all sequenced from one sample in a study of T cell responses to AZD1222 COVID-19 vaccine. Clones were read by immunoSEQ multiplex PCR, and TCRdb kept only the in-frame ones, dropping some. The sample shows approximately 110,000 clones, roughly 88% of them seen only once. Sequenced here: peripheral blood, sampled 28 days after the second AZD1222 dose. Receptors were obtained from an adult who received the AZD1222 COVID-19 vaccine.

This sequence joins TRBV19 and TRBJ2-3; D is perhaps TRBD2 (6 bases). The CDR3 sequence is 13 residues long. Germline V gene lookup returns CDR1 LNHDA and CDR2 SQIVND (reference sequence). Between the trimmed V and J ends, which lost 4 bases and 5 bases, there was a span of 10 bases. For the CDR3, the DNA is TGTGCCAGTAGTACAAGACTAGAAGATACGCAGTATTTT. Its protein product is CASSTRLEDTQYF.

The rearrangement joins TRBV3-1 (or the pseudogene TRBV3-2) to TRBJ2-1; D is possibly TRBD1 (6 bases). This CDR3 contains 12 residues. Germline V lookup: CDR1 LGHDT, CDR2 YNNKEL (reference sequence). The V end lost 6 bases, the J end lost 9 bases, and 12 bases lay between the germline ends. The CDR3 here is CASSTGFGEQFF. Here the CDR3 DNA reads TGTGCCAGCAGTACAGGGTTCGGTGAGCAGTTCTTC.

This clone was seen a single time. The genes are TRBV6-5 and TRBJ1-4; D may be TRBD1 (5 bases). This CDR3 has 15 residues. From germline, CDR1 is MNHEY and CDR2 SVGAGI. Trimming pared 7 bases from V and 3 bases from J, leaving 15 bases between. The CDR3 DNA sequence: TGTGCCAGCAATGCCAGGGAGGCCCCTAATGAAAAACTGTTTTTT. This translates into CASNAREAPNEKLFF.

This clone was counted a single time. The genes are TRBV7-2 and TRBJ1-1, with 7 bases aligning to TRBD1. Germline lookup yields CDR1 SGHTA and CDR2 FQGNSA. This CDR3 has 18 amino acids. V lost 3 bases and J lost 0; bases outside the gene matches: 13. DNA of the CDR3: TGTGCCAGCAGCTTCTTGCATCTCGTGACAGGGATGAACACTGAAGCTTTCTTT. As protein: CASSFLHLVTGMNTEAFF.

This chain uses TRBV11-2 with TRBJ2-1, with TRBD2 matching over 12 bases. The V and J ends lost 0 bases and 6 bases, in that order; junction bases with no gene match: 3. The CDR3 sequence is 16 residues long. Germline values: CDR1 SGHAT, CDR2 FQNNGV. The CDR3 nucleotides are TGTGCCAGCAGCTTAGAACTAGCGGGGGGTCCCAATGAGCAGTTCTTC. Its protein product is CASSLELAGGPNEQFF.

The gene calls are TRBV5-1 and TRBJ1-1; D remains unclear. CDR1 is SGHRS and CDR2 is YFSETQ in the germline V gene. CDR3 length equals 14 residues. V was pared by 0 bases and J by 7 bases, with 13 bases between. In DNA, the CDR3 is TGCGCCAGCAGCTTGGACTACGACCAGGTTGAAGCTTTCTTT. Encoded protein: CASSLDYDQVEAFF.

This sequence joins TRBV19 and TRBJ2-3; D may correspond to TRBD1 or TRBD2 (5 bases each). The CDR3 has 16 amino acids. Trimming took off 6 bases at V and 0 bases at J, with 16 bases between the two ends. From germline, CDR1 is LNHDA and CDR2 SQIVND (reference sequence). In nucleotides, the CDR3 is TGTGCCAGTAGCCCCGCGAGGGGTACCAGCACAGATACGCAGTATTTT. The encoded protein is CASSPARGTSTDTQYF.

The V gene is TRBV5-1, the J gene TRBJ1-1; 8 bases agree with TRBD1. The CDR3 is 15 residues long. Germline trimming cut 4 bases from V and 4 bases from J; bases unmatched to any gene: 9. The V gene's germline CDR1 is SGHRS and CDR2 YFSETQ. The CDR3 region is CASSRGQGKLTEAFF. The CDR3 nucleotides are TGCGCCAGCAGCCGCGGACAGGGCAAACTCACTGAAGCTTTCTTT.

The CDR3 region has the DNA TGTGCCAGCAGCCAAGGGGCCATGAACACTGAAGCTTTCTTT. It specifies CASSQGAMNTEAFF. V is TRBV3-1 (or the pseudogene TRBV3-2) and J is TRBJ1-1; D is ambiguous. The germline V gene has CDR1 LGHDT and CDR2 YNNKEL (reference sequence). The ends were cut back, 1 base at V and 0 bases at J, with 6 bases in the middle. CDR3 length: 14 residues.

V gene TRBV20-1 combines with J gene TRBJ2-3; 9 positions agree with TRBD2. Looked up from germline, CDR1 is DFQATT and CDR2 is SNEGSKA (reference sequence). J gave up 3 bases and V 3 bases, and 10 bases lay outside the gene matches. The CDR3 extends over 16 amino acids. The CDR3 sequence is CSASPLAGTVTDTQYF. The CDR3 nucleotides read TGCAGTGCTAGTCCGCTAGCGGGAACAGTTACAGATACGCAGTATTTT.

V usage is TRBV18 and J usage is TRBJ1-4, with a possible D match to TRBD1 (6 bases). CDR1 is KGHSH, CDR2 LQKENI, per germline. Between the trimmed V and J ends, which lost 2 bases and 7 bases, there was a span of 14 bases. The CDR3 sequence is 15 residues long. This CDR3 reads CASSPGDNLGEKLFF. The CDR3, as DNA: TGTGCCAGCTCACCAGGGGACAACCTGGGTGAAAAACTGTTTTTT.

The chain couples TRBV6-5 to TRBJ1-2; TRBD1 is a possible D gene (5 bases). The CDR3 contains 14 residues. Trimming removed 2 bases from V and 5 bases from J, with 12 bases in between. Germline CDR1 reads MNHEY; CDR2 reads SVGAGI. The CDR3 loop is CASSYLDSVYGYTF. In DNA, the CDR3 is TGTGCCAGCAGTTACCTCGACAGCGTGTATGGCTACACCTTC.

The J gene is TRBJ1-6, the V gene TRBV2, with D possibly matching TRBD1 (6 bases). Germline loops: CDR1 SNHLY, CDR2 FYNNEI. The CDR3 has 16 residues. With 5 bases removed from V and 5 bases from J, the gap between germline ends came to 16 bases. This chain's CDR3 is CASSQQGPLNNSPLHF. The DNA for the CDR3 is TGTGCCAGCAGTCAACAGGGACCTTTGAATAATTCACCCCTCCACTTT.

The chain uses TRBV3-1 (or the pseudogene TRBV3-2) and TRBJ2-5; D may be TRBD1 (5 bases). Germline V gene lookup returns CDR1 LGHDT and CDR2 YNNKEL (reference sequence). V was pared by 2 bases and J by 5 bases, with 9 bases between. The CDR3 contains 13 residues. CDR3 sequence reads: CASSQSRVETQYF. CDR3 nucleotides: TGTGCCAGCAGCCAAAGCAGGGTGGAGACCCAGTACTTC.

The genes are TRBV3-1 (or the pseudogene TRBV3-2) and TRBJ1-1; D not certain. CDR3 length: 11 residues. Trimming cost V 6 bases and J 10 bases, with 12 bases left between them. The germline gives CDR1 LGHDT, CDR2 YNNKEL (reference sequence). The CDR3 nucleotides are TGTGCCAGCAGAGAAAACCAATTAGCTTTCTTT. Translating gives CASRENQLAFF.

V usage is TRBV9 and J usage is TRBJ2-7; tentative D call: TRBD2 (6 bases). Germline CDR1 and CDR2: SGDLS and YYNGEE. Trimming took 7 bases from V and 0 from J, leaving 11 bases between them. The CDR3 is 13 residues long. CDR3 nucleotides: TGTGCCAGCGGGCGGGGCGACTCCTACGAGCAGTACTTC. The encoded protein is CASGRGDSYEQYF. Using reference TRBV9 and TRBJ2-7 for the parts outside the CDR3, the full variable domain is DSGVTQTPKHLITATGQRVTLRCSPRSGDLSVYWYQQSLDQGLQFLIQYYNGEERAKGNILERFSAQQFPDLHSELNLSSLELGDSALYFCASGRGDSYEQYFGPGTRLTVT.

The chain has TRBV7-2 and TRBJ1-5, with a tentative D call TRBD1 (5 bases). V was trimmed by 2 bases and J by 6 bases, leaving 14 bases between them. The V gene's germline CDR1 is SGHTA and CDR2 FQGNSA. The CDR3 is made up of 15 amino acids. The DNA for the CDR3 is TGTGCCAGCAGCTTATCGGTTCAGGGTGGTCAGCCCCAGCATTTT. It codes for CASSLSVQGGQPQHF.

The V gene is TRBV6-6, the J gene TRBJ1-2; TRBD1 might be the D (6 bases). The CDR3 covers 11 residues. The V gene lost 7 bases and the J gene lost 8 bases, with 11 bases spanning the gap. Germline CDR1 and CDR2: MNHNY and SVGAGI (reference sequence). The CDR3 spells CASNAGVGYTF. The CDR3 bases are TGTGCCAGCAACGCAGGGGTAGGCTACACCTTC.

In the case of this clone: Other DNA sequences in the sample encode the same CDR3. The chain combines TRBV5-1 with TRBJ1-2; D is undetermined. The CDR3 loop spans 13 amino acids. Trimming removed 0 bases at V and 0 bases at J, with 3 bases between. Germline V gene sequence: CDR1 SGHRS, CDR2 YFSETQ. This chain's CDR3 is CASSLGANYGYTF. The CDR3 DNA reads TGCGCCAGCAGCTTGGGTGCTAACTATGGCTACACCTTC.

The chain combines TRBV7-3 with TRBJ1-1; the D gene is possibly TRBD1 (5 bases). The CDR3 is 13 residues long. V dropped 6 bases and J dropped 9 bases, with 17 bases sitting between them. The germline CDR1 and CDR2 sequences are SGHTA and FQGTGA. The DNA for the CDR3 is TGTGCCAGCAGTCCGGACATAATGGGACAAGCTTTCTTT. As protein: CASSPDIMGQAFF.

The chain recombines TRBV7-2 with TRBJ1-6, with TRBD1 as a possible D gene (5 bases). The CDR3 consists of 13 residues. V was pared by 5 bases and J by 7 bases, with 9 bases between. Germline V lookup: CDR1 SGHTA, CDR2 FQGNSA. In nucleotides, the CDR3 is TGTGCCAGCAGCCCTGGACACAATTCACCCCTCCACTTT. Translation: CASSPGHNSPLHF.